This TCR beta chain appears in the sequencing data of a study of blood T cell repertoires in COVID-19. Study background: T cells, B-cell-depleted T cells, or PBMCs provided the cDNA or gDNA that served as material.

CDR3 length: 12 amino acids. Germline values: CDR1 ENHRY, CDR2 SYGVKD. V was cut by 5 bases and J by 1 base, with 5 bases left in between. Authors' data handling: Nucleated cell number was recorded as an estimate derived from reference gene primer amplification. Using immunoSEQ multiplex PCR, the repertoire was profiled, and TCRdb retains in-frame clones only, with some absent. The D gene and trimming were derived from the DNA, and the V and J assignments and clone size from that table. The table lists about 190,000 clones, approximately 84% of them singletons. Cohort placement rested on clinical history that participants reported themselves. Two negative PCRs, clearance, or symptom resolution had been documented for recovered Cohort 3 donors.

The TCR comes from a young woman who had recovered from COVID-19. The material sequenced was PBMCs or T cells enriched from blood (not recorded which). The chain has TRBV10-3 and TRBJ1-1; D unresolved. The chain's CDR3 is CAISPGNTEAFF. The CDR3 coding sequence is TGTGCCATCAGTCCAGGGAACACTGAAGCTTTCTTT.